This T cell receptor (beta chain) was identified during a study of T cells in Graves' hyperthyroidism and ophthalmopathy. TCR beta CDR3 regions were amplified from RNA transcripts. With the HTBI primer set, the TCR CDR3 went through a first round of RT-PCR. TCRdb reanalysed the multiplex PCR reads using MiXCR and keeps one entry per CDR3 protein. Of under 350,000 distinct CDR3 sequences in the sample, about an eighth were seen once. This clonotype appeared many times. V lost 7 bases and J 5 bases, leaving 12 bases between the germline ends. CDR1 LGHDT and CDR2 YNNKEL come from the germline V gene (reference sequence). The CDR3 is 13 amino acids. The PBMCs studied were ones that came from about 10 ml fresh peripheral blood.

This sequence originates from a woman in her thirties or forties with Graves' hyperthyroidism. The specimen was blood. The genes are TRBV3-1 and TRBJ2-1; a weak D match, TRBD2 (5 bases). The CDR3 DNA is TGTGCCAGCACGTCCCAGGAGGACAATGAGCAGTTCTTC. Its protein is CASTSQEDNEQFF.